This T cell receptor (beta chain) was captured by sequencing in a study of blood T cells in healthy people across ages. Germline V gene data show CDR1 as LGHDT and CDR2 as YNNKEL (reference sequence). CDR3 length: 12 residues. V was clipped by 1 base and J by 13 bases, with 11 bases between them. Concerning this clonotype: The antigen is not known.

The use of a sample-barcoded 5' primer and a J-beta primer mix characterized a second PCR of roughly 6 to 11 cycles. A template-switch adaptor with 12 random nucleotides tagged each cDNA molecule. A single record per CDR3 protein comes from TCRdb applying MiXCR to the 5' RACE reads. The sample records roughly 800,000 distinct CDR3 sequences, about 34% being singletons. Study outcomes and limitations: Older age went with lower TCR beta diversity per million T cells, in a roughly linear way.

A minimum of 7 million PBMCs was isolated per sample. The source material was blood. The V and J genes are TRBV3-1 and TRBJ2-4; tentative D call: TRBD2 (5 bases). The receptor was isolated from a man younger than 35 in good health. The CDR3 loop is CASSQVGWEQYF. DNA for the CDR3: TGTGCCAGCAGCCAAGTGGGGTGGGAGCAGTACTTC. Looking up the rest from reference TRBV3-1 and TRBJ2-4 gives the full variable domain: DTAVSQTPKYLVTQMGNDKSIKCEQNLGHDTMYWYKQDSKKFLKIMFSYNNKELIINETVPNRFSPKSPDKAHLNLHINSLELGDSAVYFCASSQVGWEQYFGAGTRLSVL.